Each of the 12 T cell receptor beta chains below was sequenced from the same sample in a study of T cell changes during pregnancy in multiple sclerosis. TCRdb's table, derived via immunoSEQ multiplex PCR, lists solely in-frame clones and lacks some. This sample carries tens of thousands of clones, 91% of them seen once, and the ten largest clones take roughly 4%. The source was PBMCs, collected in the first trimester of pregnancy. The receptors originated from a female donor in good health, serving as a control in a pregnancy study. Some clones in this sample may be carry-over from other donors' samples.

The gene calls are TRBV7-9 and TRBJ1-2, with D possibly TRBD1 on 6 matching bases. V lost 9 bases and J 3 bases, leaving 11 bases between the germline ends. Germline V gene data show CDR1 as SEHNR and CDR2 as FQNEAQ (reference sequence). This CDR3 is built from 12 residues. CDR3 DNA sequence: TGTGCCAGTGGGGGGGGCGACTATGGCTACACCTTC. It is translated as CASGGGDYGYTF.

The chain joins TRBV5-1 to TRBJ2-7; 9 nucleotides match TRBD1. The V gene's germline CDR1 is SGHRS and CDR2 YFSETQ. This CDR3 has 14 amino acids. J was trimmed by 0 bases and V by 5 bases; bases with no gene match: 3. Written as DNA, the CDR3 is TGCGCCAGCAGAGACAGGGGGACCTCCTACGAGCAGTACTTC. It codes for CASRDRGTSYEQYF.

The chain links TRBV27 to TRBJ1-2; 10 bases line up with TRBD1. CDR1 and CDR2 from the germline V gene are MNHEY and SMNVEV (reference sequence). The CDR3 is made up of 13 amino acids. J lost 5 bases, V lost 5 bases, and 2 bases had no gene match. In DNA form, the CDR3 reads TGTGCCAGCAGTAGACAGGGGGCGTATGGCTACACCTTC. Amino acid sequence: CASSRQGAYGYTF.

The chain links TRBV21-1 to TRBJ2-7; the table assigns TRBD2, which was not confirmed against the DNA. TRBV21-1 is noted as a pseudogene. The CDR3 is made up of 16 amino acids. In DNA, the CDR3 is TGTGCCAGCAGCTATTTGAGGTGTGTCAGCTCCTACGAGCAGTACTTC. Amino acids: CASSYLRCVSSYEQYF.

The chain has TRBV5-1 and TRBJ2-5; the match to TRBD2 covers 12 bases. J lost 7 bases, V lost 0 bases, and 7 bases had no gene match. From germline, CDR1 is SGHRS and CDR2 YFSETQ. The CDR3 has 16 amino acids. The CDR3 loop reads CASSLASGGAFGTQYF. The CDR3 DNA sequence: TGCGCCAGCAGCTTGGCTAGCGGGGGGGCCTTTGGGACCCAGTACTTC.

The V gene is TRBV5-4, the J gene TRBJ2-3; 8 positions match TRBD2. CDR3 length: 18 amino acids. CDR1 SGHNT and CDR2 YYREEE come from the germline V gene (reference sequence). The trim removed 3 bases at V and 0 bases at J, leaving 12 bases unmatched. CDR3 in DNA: TGTGCCAGCAGCTCAGAGACTAGCGAAGGGACTAGCACAGATACGCAGTATTTT. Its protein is CASSSETSEGTSTDTQYF.

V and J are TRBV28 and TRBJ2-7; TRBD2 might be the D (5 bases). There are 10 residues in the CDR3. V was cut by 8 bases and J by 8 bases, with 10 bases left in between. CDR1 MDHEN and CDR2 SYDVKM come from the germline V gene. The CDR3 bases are TGTGCCAGCGCCGGGGAGAAGCAGTACTTC. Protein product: CASAGEKQYF.

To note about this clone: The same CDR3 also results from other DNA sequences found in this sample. This CDR3 reads CASRAWDRGAEAFF. The CDR3, as DNA: TGTGCCAGCAGGGCCTGGGACAGGGGCGCTGAAGCTTTCTTT. The chain uses TRBV5-4 and TRBJ1-1, with TRBD1 matching over 10 bases. J gave up 6 bases and V 5 bases, and 7 bases lay outside the gene matches. Germline V gives CDR1 SGHNT, CDR2 YYREEE (reference sequence). This CDR3 is 14 amino acids long.

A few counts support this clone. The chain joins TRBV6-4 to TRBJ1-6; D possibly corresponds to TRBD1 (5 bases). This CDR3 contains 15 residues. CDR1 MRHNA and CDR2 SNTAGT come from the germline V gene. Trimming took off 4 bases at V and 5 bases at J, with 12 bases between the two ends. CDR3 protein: CASSVSGGDNSPLHF. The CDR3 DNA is TGTGCCAGCAGTGTGTCGGGGGGGGATAATTCACCCCTCCACTTT.

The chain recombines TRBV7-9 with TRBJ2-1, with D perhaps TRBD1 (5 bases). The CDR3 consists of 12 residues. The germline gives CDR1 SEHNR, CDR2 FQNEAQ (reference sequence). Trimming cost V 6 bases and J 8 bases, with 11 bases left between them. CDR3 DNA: TGTGCCAGCAGTCAGGGCCGGGATGAGCAGTTCTTC. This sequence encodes CASSQGRDEQFF.

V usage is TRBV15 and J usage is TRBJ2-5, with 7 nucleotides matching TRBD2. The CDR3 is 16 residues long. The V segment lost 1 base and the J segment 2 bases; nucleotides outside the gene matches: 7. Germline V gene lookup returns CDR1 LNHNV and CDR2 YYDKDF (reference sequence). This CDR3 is CATSRAGIGGQETQYF. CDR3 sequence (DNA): TGTGCCACCAGCAGAGCGGGGATCGGGGGGCAAGAGACCCAGTACTTC.

CDR3: CASSLFEGDVSGNTIYF. CDR3 DNA sequence: TGTGCCAGCAGTTTATTCGAGGGGGATGTCTCTGGAAACACCATATATTTT. The V and J genes are TRBV28 and TRBJ1-3, with D perhaps TRBD1 (6 bases). The ends were cut back, 1 base at V and 0 bases at J, with 13 bases in the middle. The CDR3 sequence is 17 residues long. CDR1 is MDHEN and CDR2 is SYDVKM in the germline V gene.